The 23 T cell receptor beta chains below all came from one sample that was sequenced in a study of cytomegalovirus exposure and HLA in healthy donors. Generated by immunoSEQ multiplex PCR, the TCRdb table keeps only in-frame clones and is missing some. The sample contains 55,000 to 65,000 clones, 96% of which appear only once. The sample consisted of PBMCs. These TCRs come from a man younger than 35 in good health and CMV-seronegative.

The chain uses TRBV7-2 and TRBJ2-7; TRBD2 matches at 13 bases. The CDR3 extends over 15 amino acids. With 5 bases clipped from V and 6 bases from J, the junction kept 7 bases outside the gene matches. In germline, CDR1 is SGHTA, CDR2 FQGNSA. In DNA, the CDR3 is TGTGCCAGCAGCCGTACTAGCGGGAGGGCACCCGAGCAGTACTTC. Amino acid sequence: CASSRTSGRAPEQYF.

By frequency in the sample, this clone is medium-sized. The chain uses TRBV7-9 and TRBJ2-7, with TRBD1 identical over 9 bases. The V gene's germline CDR1 is SEHNR and CDR2 FQNEAQ (reference sequence). Losses at the gene ends were 5 bases for V and 2 bases for J; bases not matched to a gene: 7. The CDR3 is made up of 15 amino acids. CDR3 residues: CASSMGTGKTYEQYF. Written as DNA, the CDR3 is TGTGCCAGCAGCATGGGGACAGGGAAGACCTACGAGCAGTACTTC.

The chain couples TRBV4-1 to TRBJ2-1; TRBD1 is a possible D gene (6 bases). The ends were cut back, 0 bases at V and 0 bases at J, with 21 bases in the middle. Germline V lookup: CDR1 MGHRA, CDR2 YSYEKL. The CDR3 runs to 20 residues. CDR3: CASSQDGGLTRFSSYNEQFF. CDR3 sequence (DNA): TGCGCCAGCAGCCAAGATGGGGGCCTCACTCGCTTTAGCTCCTACAATGAGCAGTTCTTC.

The table lists this clone with a few counts. The V gene is TRBV2, the J gene TRBJ2-7; 8 positions agree with TRBD1. CDR1 is SNHLY, CDR2 FYNNEI, per germline. The CDR3 runs 15 residues. V lost 8 bases to trimming and J lost 3 bases; unmatched junction nucleotides: 12. The CDR3 nucleotides are TGTGCCAGCGGTGGTGGGGACAGGCCAGTCTACGAGCAGTACTTC. Protein sequence: CASGGGDRPVYEQYF.

The chain is built from TRBV11-2 and TRBJ1-3; no reliable D call. The length of the CDR3 is 15 residues. Germline V gene lookup returns CDR1 SGHAT and CDR2 FQNNGV. V lost 5 bases to trimming and J lost 2 bases, with 13 bases between them. CDR3 nucleotide sequence: TGTGCCAGCAGCGTCAACGGAGTCGCTGGAAACACCATATATTTT. This encodes CASSVNGVAGNTIYF. The full variable domain, completed using reference TRBV11-2 and TRBJ1-3, is EAGVAQSPRYKIIEKRQSVAFWCNPISGHATLYWYQQILGQGPKLLIQFQNNGVVDDSQLPKDRFSAERLKGVDSTLKIQPAKLEDSAVYLCASSVNGVAGNTIYFGEGSWLTVV.

The V call is TRBV27, the J call TRBJ1-1; D unresolved. The CDR3 loop spans 13 amino acids. Per germline, CDR1 MNHEY and CDR2 SMNVEV (reference sequence). V dropped 4 bases and J dropped 8 bases, with 14 bases sitting between them. CDR3 region: CASSSLLWEEAFF. DNA of the CDR3: TGTGCCAGCAGTTCACTCCTGTGGGAGGAAGCTTTCTTT.

This sequence joins TRBV11-2 and TRBJ2-2, with 11 bases matching TRBD2. The V gene's germline CDR1 is SGHAT and CDR2 FQNNGV. J lost 7 bases, V lost 5 bases, and 9 bases had no gene match. The CDR3 runs to 16 residues. CDR3 sequence (DNA): TGTGCCAGCAGCATATTAGCGGGAGGGCGAGTCGGGGAGCTGTTTTTT. Amino acid sequence: CASSILAGGRVGELFF.

The chain joins TRBV7-9 to TRBJ2-7; no reliable D call. The CDR3 has 12 residues. The V and J ends lost 6 bases and 1 base respectively, with 7 bases between them. The germline V gene has CDR1 SEHNR and CDR2 FQNEAQ (reference sequence). The CDR3 reads CASSAGSYEQYF. CDR3 bases: TGTGCCAGCAGTGCAGGTTCCTACGAGCAGTACTTC.

The chain links TRBV6-1 to TRBJ2-7, with a possible D match to TRBD1 (5 bases). V lost 7 bases and J 3 bases, leaving 19 bases between the germline ends. Germline V lookup: CDR1 MNHNS, CDR2 SASEGT. This CDR3 is 15 amino acids long. DNA of the CDR3: TGTGCCAGCACACCACAGGACCGATTCGACTACGAGCAGTACTTC. Translating it yields CASTPQDRFDYEQYF.

The V and J genes are TRBV4-1 and TRBJ1-4, with unresolved D. The length of the CDR3 is 14 residues. V lost 3 bases, J lost 4 bases, and 9 bases lay in between. Per germline, CDR1 MGHRA and CDR2 YSYEKL. In DNA form, the CDR3 reads TGCGCCAGCAGCCAGGCCTTATATAATGAAAAACTGTTTTTT. Translation gives CASSQALYNEKLFF.

V gene TRBV13 combines with J gene TRBJ2-7, with D tentatively TRBD2 (5 bases). The CDR3 consists of 15 residues. Per the germline V gene, CDR1 is PRHDT and CDR2 is FYEKMQ (reference sequence). Trimming shortened V by 0 bases and J by 0 bases, and 9 bases separated the two germline ends. The chain's CDR3 is CASSLGRAASYEQYF. The CDR3 coding sequence is TGTGCCAGCAGCTTAGGGAGGGCTGCCTCCTACGAGCAGTACTTC.

This chain joins TRBV29-1 and TRBJ2-1; 8 positions match TRBD1. In germline, CDR1 is SQVTM, CDR2 ANQGSEA. The CDR3 has 12 residues. V gave up 4 bases and J gave up 10 bases; unmatched junction bases: 6. CDR3 loop: CSVVLDREEQFF. The DNA of the CDR3 is TGCAGCGTTGTCTTGGACAGGGAAGAGCAGTTCTTC.

The V call is TRBV6-1, the J call TRBJ2-1, with D tentatively TRBD1 (6 bases). This CDR3 has 15 amino acids. Germline V gene lookup returns CDR1 MNHNS and CDR2 SASEGT. Trimming took off 4 bases at V and 4 bases at J, with 14 bases between the two ends. Here the CDR3 DNA reads TGTGCCAGCAGTGTCGGGACAAGGAGGTACAATGAGCAGTTCTTC. This encodes CASSVGTRRYNEQFF.

Here the CDR3 reads CASRNGLAGSNEQFF. In DNA, the CDR3 is TGTGCCAGCAGAAATGGACTAGCGGGATCCAATGAGCAGTTCTTC. The chain carries TRBV28 and TRBJ2-1, with 12 nucleotides matching TRBD2. CDR3 size: 15 residues. Per germline, CDR1 MDHEN and CDR2 SYDVKM. The ends lost 6 bases at V and 6 bases at J; junction bases unmatched: 6.

This clone was counted once. V and J are TRBV19 and TRBJ2-3; 10 positions agree with TRBD2. V was clipped by 6 bases and J by 6 bases; unmatched bases: 6. This CDR3 spans 14 amino acids. Germline CDR1 is LNHDA and CDR2 is SQIVND (reference sequence). The CDR3 is CASRTLAGVDTQYF. The CDR3 region has the DNA TGTGCCAGTAGAACTCTAGCGGGAGTCGATACGCAGTATTTT.

The chain employs TRBV7-9 and TRBJ2-3; 7 bases fit TRBD2. V gave up 2 bases and J gave up 3 bases; unmatched junction bases: 8. CDR1 is SEHNR and CDR2 is FQNEAQ in the germline V gene (reference sequence). This CDR3 is built from 16 residues. This CDR3 is CASSLSRLRETDTQYF. CDR3 coding DNA: TGTGCCAGCAGCTTAAGTCGTTTGCGGGAGACAGATACGCAGTATTTT.

V gene TRBV6-5 combines with J gene TRBJ2-7, with TRBD1 matching 8 bases. The CDR3 contains 15 residues. CDR1 is MNHEY, CDR2 SVGAGI, per germline. J lost 4 bases, V lost 0 bases, and 5 bases had no gene match. The CDR3 coding sequence is TGTGCCAGCAGTTACTCGCTGGACAGGGCGTACGAGCAGTACTTC. Translation: CASSYSLDRAYEQYF.

This clone was counted once. This rearrangement joins TRBV27 to TRBJ2-7; D possibly corresponds to TRBD2 (5 bases). The CDR3 sequence is 15 residues long. Trimming removed 5 bases at V and 3 bases at J, with 17 bases between. Germline assignment: CDR1 MNHEY and CDR2 SMNVEV (reference sequence). In DNA, the CDR3 is TGTGCCAGCAGTCCGCCCGACCACCGGGACTACGAGCAGTACTTC. It is translated as CASSPPDHRDYEQYF.

This clone was seen just once. This sequence joins TRBV10-3 and TRBJ2-7; D not certain. The germline V gene encodes CDR1 ENHRY and CDR2 SYGVKD. The CDR3 consists of 13 residues. Between the trimmed V and J ends, which lost 8 bases and 1 base, there was a span of 12 bases. This CDR3 is CAILDTSSYEQYF. In DNA, the CDR3 is TGTGCCATCCTAGATACGAGTTCCTACGAGCAGTACTTC.

A single count supports this clone. The chain uses TRBV28 and TRBJ1-4; TRBD1 agrees at 9 bases. V was pared by 5 bases and J by 4 bases, with 2 bases of the junction left unmatched. CDR3 length: 14 amino acids. Germline V gene lookup returns CDR1 MDHEN and CDR2 SYDVKM. The CDR3 loop reads CASSDRGGNEKLFF. For the CDR3, the DNA is TGTGCCAGCAGTGACAGGGGGGGTAATGAAAAACTGTTTTTT. The complete variable domain, with remaining parts taken from reference TRBV28 and TRBJ1-4, reads DVKVTQSSRYLVKRTGEKVFLECVQDMDHENMFWYRQDPGLGLRLIYFSYDVKMKEKGDIPEGYSVSREKKERFSLILESASTNQTSMYLCASSDRGGNEKLFFGSGTQLSVL.

The chain uses TRBV28 and TRBJ2-7; TRBD2 matches at 8 bases. Germline V gene sequence: CDR1 MDHEN, CDR2 SYDVKM. CDR3 length equals 14 residues. J gave up 2 bases and V 6 bases, and 6 bases lay outside the gene matches. This CDR3 is CASRPGTRAYEQYF. The CDR3 DNA is TGTGCCAGCAGGCCCGGGACTAGGGCCTACGAGCAGTACTTC.

The rearrangement links TRBV28 to TRBJ1-1; D might be TRBD1 (5 bases). The CDR3 contains 13 residues. With 6 bases removed from V and 6 bases from J, the gap between germline ends came to 14 bases. CDR1 and CDR2 from the germline V gene are MDHEN and SYDVKM. CDR3 sequence (DNA): TGTGCCAGCAGCGGGGGGGGAGGAGCTGAAGCTTTCTTT. This gives the protein CASSGGGGAEAFF.

The chain employs TRBV5-5 and TRBJ1-5; D is uncertain. This CDR3 has 13 residues. CDR1 and CDR2 (germline): SGHKS, YYEKEE (reference sequence). V shed 1 base and J shed 6 bases, with 8 bases lying between them. The DNA for the CDR3 is TGTGCCAGCAGCTTGAGTGTTAGTCAGCCCCAGCATTTT. As protein: CASSLSVSQPQHF.